This TCR beta chain was recorded in a study of regulatory T cells in long-lasting Graves disease. The study's findings and limits: Those with persistent Graves' had less TCR diversity than newly diagnosed patients. It was in persistent disease that TRBV28, TRBJ1-2 and TRBJ2-5 were favored.

The CDR3 spans 15 residues. The V end was cut by 2 bases, the J end by 4 bases, with 15 bases between. The V gene's germline CDR1 is SGHKS and CDR2 YYEKEE (reference sequence). Sequencing libraries for TCR beta were prepared with iRepertoire HTBI primers and Arm-PCR of CDR3 regions. TCRdb reanalysed the multiplex PCR reads using MiXCR and keeps one entry per CDR3 protein. The profile shows some 370,000 distinct CDR3 sequences, roughly 10% of them singletons. This clonotype showed up many times. Its antigen is unknown. As to time point: newly diagnosed GD, antithyroid drugs for less than 3 months. Generation of the TCR library employed RNA extracted from PBMCs. The data also belong to a second study, concerning T cells in Graves' hyperthyroidism and ophthalmopathy. From that study: A first-round RT-PCR of the TCR CDR3 used the HTBI primer set. A 13 V-J model separated ophthalmopathy from stable hyperthyroidism.

The source of this sequence is a young woman with Graves disease. The material was peripheral blood mononuclear cells (PBMCs), obtained at new diagnosis, from a patient treated with antithyroid drugs. J is TRBJ1-1 and V is TRBV5-5, with D possibly matching TRBD1 (5 bases). CDR3 nucleotide sequence: TGTGCCAGCAGCTTTCATCAGGGCTTGGCCACTGAAGCTTTCTTT. This encodes CASSFHQGLATEAFF.